This TCR beta chain stems from a study of blood T cell repertoires in COVID-19. Study-level background: PBMCs, B-cell-depleted T cells, or T cells were the source of the cDNA or gDNA that made up the material.

V shed 6 bases and J 1 base; nucleotides not matched to a gene: 5. The V gene's germline CDR1 is SGHTA and CDR2 FQGNSA. The CDR3 covers 16 residues. Measured with immunoSEQ multiplex PCR; TCRdb has only the in-frame clones, and not every one. The data show more than 200,000 clones, approximately 90% seen once. Participants spanned ages about 18 to 90 years and resided in roughly 22 US areas. Each recovered donor of Cohort 3 presented with two negative PCRs, clearance, or symptom resolution. This receptor was obtained from a young woman who had recovered from COVID-19. The sequenced sample consisted of PBMCs or T cells enriched from blood (not recorded which). The J gene is TRBJ2-1, the V gene TRBV7-2, with 11 positions matching TRBD1. The CDR3 nucleotides are TGTGCCAGCAGGCCTGGGACAGGGGGTTCCTACAATGAGCAGTTCTTC. Translation gives CASRPGTGGSYNEQFF.